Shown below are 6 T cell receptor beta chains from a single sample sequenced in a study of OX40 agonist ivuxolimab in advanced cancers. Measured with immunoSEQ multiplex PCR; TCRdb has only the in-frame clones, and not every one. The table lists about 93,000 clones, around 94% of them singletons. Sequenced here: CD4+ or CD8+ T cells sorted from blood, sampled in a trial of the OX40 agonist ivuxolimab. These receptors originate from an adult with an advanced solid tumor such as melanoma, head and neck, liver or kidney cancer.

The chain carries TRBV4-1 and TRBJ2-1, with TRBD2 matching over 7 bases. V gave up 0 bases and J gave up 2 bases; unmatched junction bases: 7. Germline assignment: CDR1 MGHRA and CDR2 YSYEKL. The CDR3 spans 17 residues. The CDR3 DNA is TGCGCCAGCAGCCAAGACAGTTCCAGCGGGGCCTACAATGAGCAGTTCTTC. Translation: CASSQDSSSGAYNEQFF.

As DNA, the CDR3 is TGTGCCAGCAGCTGGGCGACAGGGGGAACTGAAGCTTTCTTT. Translating it yields CASSWATGGTEAFF. V gene TRBV5-6 combines with J gene TRBJ1-1; 9 positions match TRBD1. Germline CDR1 reads SGHDT; CDR2 reads YYEEEE. The CDR3 length is 14 residues. The J segment lost 5 bases and the V segment lost 3 bases, leaving 5 bases of the junction unmatched.

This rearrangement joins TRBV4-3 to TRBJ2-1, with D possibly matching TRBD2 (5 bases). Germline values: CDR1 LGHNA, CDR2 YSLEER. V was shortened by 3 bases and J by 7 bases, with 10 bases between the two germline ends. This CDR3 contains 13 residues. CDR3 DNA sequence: TGCGCCAGCAGCCACCTACGGGGAAATGAGCAGTTCTTC. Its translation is CASSHLRGNEQFF.

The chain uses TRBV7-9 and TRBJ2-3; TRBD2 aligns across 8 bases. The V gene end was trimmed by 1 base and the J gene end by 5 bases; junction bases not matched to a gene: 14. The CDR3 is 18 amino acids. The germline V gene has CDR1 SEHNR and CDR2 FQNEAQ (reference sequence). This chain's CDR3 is CASSLESRASGWQDTQYF. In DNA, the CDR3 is TGTGCCAGCAGCTTAGAATCCAGGGCTAGCGGGTGGCAAGATACGCAGTATTTT.

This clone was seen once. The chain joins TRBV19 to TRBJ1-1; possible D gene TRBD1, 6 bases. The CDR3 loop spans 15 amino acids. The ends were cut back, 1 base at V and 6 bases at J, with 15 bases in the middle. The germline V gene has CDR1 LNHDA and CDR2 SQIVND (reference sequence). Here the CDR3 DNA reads TGTGCCAGTAGTATAGGACCCGCAGGGGAGGCTGAAGCTTTCTTT. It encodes CASSIGPAGEAEAFF.

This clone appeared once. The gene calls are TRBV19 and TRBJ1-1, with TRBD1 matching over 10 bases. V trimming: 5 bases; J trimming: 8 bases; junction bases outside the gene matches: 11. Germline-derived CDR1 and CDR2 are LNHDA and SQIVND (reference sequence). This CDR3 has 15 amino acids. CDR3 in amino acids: CASSPRPGQGLEAFF. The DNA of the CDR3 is TGTGCCAGTAGTCCCCGGCCGGGACAGGGGTTAGAAGCTTTCTTT.